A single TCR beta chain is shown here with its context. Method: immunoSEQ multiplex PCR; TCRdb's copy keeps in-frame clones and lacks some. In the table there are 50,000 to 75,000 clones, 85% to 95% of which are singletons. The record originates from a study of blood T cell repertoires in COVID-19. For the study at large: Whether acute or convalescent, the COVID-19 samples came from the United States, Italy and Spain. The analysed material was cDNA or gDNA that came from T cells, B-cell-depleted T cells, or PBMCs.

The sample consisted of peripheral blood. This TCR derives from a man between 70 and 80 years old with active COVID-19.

Written as DNA, the CDR3 is TGCGCCAGCAGCCAAGATAGGACAGCCTTAACCGGGGAGCTGTTTTTT. It codes for CASSQDRTALTGELFF. V and J are TRBV4-3 and TRBJ2-2, with D possibly being TRBD1 (6 bases). This CDR3 has 16 amino acids. Trimming removed 0 bases from V and 5 bases from J, with 13 bases in between. Germline loops: CDR1 LGHNA, CDR2 YSLEER.